This T cell receptor beta chain derives from a study of T cell changes during pregnancy in multiple sclerosis. The method was immunoSEQ multiplex PCR; TCRdb's version includes in-frame clones alone and lacks a portion of them. The data show some 14,000 clones, with about nine tenths seen just once and around an eighth held by the top ten. The CDR3 runs to 16 residues. Germline CDR1 is MNHEY and CDR2 is SMNVEV (reference sequence). V shed 2 bases and J 6 bases; nucleotides not matched to a gene: 10. The TCR originated in a female donor in good health, enrolled as a control in a pregnancy study. The sample consisted of CD8+ T cells from peripheral blood mononuclear cells, taken after pregnancy. The chain joins TRBV27 to TRBJ2-1; TRBD2 aligns across 7 bases. CDR3 region: CASSLGPSGLVNEQFF. DNA for the CDR3: TGTGCCAGCAGTTTAGGTCCTAGCGGTCTAGTCAATGAGCAGTTCTTC.